This T cell receptor (beta chain) was recovered during a study of tumor and adjacent non-tumor tissue in lung cancer. To note about this clonotype: Mismatch with germline at one junction end may stem from a read error.

TCRbeta libraries were built with three rounds of nested PCR, modified from ARM-PCR. TCRdb re-derived calls from the multiplex PCR reads in MiXCR, one entry per CDR3 protein. The sample yields fewer than 85,000 distinct CDR3 sequences, around 80% seen once. RNA was extracted from bulk tissue without any cell sorting. The TCR originated in a woman aged 50 to 60 with non-small cell lung cancer. Material for sequencing was lung tumor tissue.

The CDR3 region has the DNA TGCAGCGTTGCCATAAGAAACGAAACCTACGAGCAGCACTTC. It encodes CSVAIRNETYEQHF. This chain connects TRBV29-1 to TRBJ2-7; no definite D call. CDR3 length equals 14 residues. CDR1 is SQVTM and CDR2 is ANQGSEA in the germline V gene.